These 5 T cell receptor beta chains originate from one sample sequenced in a study of Graves' ophthalmopathy and Graves' hyperthyroidism. Amplification targeted the TCR beta CDR3 regions, with RNA transcripts as the source material. The authors performed first-round RT-PCR with HTBI primers and then a second-round multiplex PCR. MiXCR, run by TCRdb on the multiplex PCR reads, gives a single entry per CDR3 protein. The table includes approximately 700,000 distinct CDR3 sequences, about 41% detected once. Sequenced sample: peripheral blood. Every receptor here comes from an adult man with Graves' ophthalmopathy.

The sample holds a few counts of this clonotype. The V gene is TRBV11-2, the J gene TRBJ1-2; D not resolved. Germline V gene data show CDR1 as SGHAT and CDR2 as FQNNGV. The length of the CDR3 is 16 residues. V was shortened by 2 bases and J by 7 bases, with 20 bases between the two germline ends. The CDR3 nucleotides read TGTGCCAGCAGCTTAACGGGAGGGAGGTGGCGCGGTGGCTACACCTTC. This encodes CASSLTGGRWRGGYTF.

The rearrangement joins TRBV29-1 to TRBJ1-1; unclear D gene. The CDR3 length is 13 residues. Germline lookup yields CDR1 SQVTM and CDR2 ANQGSEA. V was clipped by 5 bases and J by 0 bases, with 10 bases between them. The CDR3 DNA follows: TGCAGCGTTAACATGGTCATGAACACTGAAGCTTTCTTT. Translated: CSVNMVMNTEAFF. Based on the CDR3 plus reference TRBV29-1 and TRBJ1-1, the full variable domain is SAVISQKPSRDICQRGTSLTIQCQVDSQVTMMFWYRQQPGQSLTLIATANQGSEATYESGFVIDKFPISRPNLTFSTLTVSNMSPEDSSIYLCSVNMVMNTEAFFGQGTRLTVV.

Many counts were recorded for this clonotype. The chain joins TRBV11-2 to TRBJ1-2, with D maybe TRBD1 (5 bases). The CDR3 is 14 residues long. CDR1 and CDR2 from the germline V gene are SGHAT and FQNNGV. Trimming cost V 5 bases and J 3 bases, with 13 bases left between them. CDR3 DNA: TGTGCCAGCAGCCCATCGGGGGATTACTATGGCTACACCTTC. Protein sequence: CASSPSGDYYGYTF.

The chain joins TRBV10-3 to TRBJ1-2; TRBD1 might be the D (6 bases). Germline CDR1 reads ENHRY; CDR2 reads SYGVKD. The CDR3 runs to 14 residues. Between the trimmed V and J ends, which lost 10 bases and 6 bases, there was a span of 21 bases. For the CDR3, the DNA is TGTGCCAGCAGCTTAGGGGGGGGCAGAAATGGCTACACCTTC. This encodes CASSLGGGRNGYTF.

This clonotype showed up many times. The chain carries TRBV7-2 and TRBJ2-7, with 12 nucleotides matching TRBD1. This CDR3 comprises 16 residues. The ends lost 0 bases at V and 6 bases at J; junction bases unmatched: 6. CDR1 is SGHTA, CDR2 FQGNSA, per germline. CDR3 DNA: TGTGCCAGCAGCTTAGCCATGGGACAGGGGGCGGCCGAGCAGTACTTC. The encoded protein is CASSLAMGQGAAEQYF.